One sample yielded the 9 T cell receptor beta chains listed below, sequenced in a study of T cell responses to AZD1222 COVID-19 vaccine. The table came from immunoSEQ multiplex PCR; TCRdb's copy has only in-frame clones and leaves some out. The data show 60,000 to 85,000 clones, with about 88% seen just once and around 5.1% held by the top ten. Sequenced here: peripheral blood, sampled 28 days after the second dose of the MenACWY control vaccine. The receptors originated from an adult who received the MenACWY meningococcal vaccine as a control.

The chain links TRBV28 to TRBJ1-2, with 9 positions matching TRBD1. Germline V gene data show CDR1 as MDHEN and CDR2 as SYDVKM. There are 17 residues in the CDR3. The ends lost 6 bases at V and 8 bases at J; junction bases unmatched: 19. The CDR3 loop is CASSPGGDREFESGYTF. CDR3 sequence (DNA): TGTGCCAGCAGCCCCGGTGGGGACAGGGAATTTGAATCGGGCTACACCTTC.

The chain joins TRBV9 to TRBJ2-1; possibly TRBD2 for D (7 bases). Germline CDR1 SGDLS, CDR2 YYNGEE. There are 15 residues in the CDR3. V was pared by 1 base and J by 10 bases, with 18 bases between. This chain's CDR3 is CASSVMEGGTAEQFF. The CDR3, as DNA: TGTGCCAGCAGCGTAATGGAGGGGGGGACTGCGGAGCAGTTCTTC.

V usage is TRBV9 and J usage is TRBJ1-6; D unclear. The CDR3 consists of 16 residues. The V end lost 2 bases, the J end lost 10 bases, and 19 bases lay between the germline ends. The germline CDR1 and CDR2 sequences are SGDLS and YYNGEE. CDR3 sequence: CASSVGAGELGSPLHF. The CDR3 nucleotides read TGTGCCAGCAGCGTTGGCGCAGGAGAGCTGGGGTCACCCCTCCACTTT.

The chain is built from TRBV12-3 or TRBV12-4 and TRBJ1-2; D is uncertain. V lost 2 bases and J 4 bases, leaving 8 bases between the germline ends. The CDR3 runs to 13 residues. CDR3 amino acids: CASSLRSSYGYTF. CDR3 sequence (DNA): TGTGCCAGCAGTTTAAGGTCAAGCTATGGCTACACCTTC.

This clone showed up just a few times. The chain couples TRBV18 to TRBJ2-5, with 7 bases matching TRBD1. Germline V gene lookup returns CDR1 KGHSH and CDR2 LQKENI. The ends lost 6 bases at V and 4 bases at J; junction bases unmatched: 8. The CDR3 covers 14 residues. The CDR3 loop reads CASSLARDRETQYF. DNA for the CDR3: TGTGCCAGCTCCCTAGCCCGGGACAGAGAGACCCAGTACTTC.

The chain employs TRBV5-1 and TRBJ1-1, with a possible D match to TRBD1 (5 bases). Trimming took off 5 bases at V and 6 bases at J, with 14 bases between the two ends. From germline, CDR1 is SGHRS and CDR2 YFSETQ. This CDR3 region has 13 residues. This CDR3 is CASSPTRGPEAFF. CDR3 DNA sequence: TGCGCCAGCAGTCCCACGAGGGGTCCTGAAGCTTTCTTT. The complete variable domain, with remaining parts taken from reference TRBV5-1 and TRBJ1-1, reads KAGVTQTPRYLIKTRGQQVTLSCSPISGHRSVSWYQQTPGQGLQFLFEYFSETQRNKGNFPGRFSGRQFSNSRSEMNVSTLELGDSALYLCASSPTRGPEAFFGQGTRLTVV.

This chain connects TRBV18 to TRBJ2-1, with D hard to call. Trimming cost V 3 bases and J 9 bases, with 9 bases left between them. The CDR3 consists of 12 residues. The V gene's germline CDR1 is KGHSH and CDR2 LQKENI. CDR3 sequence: CASSPGLGEQFF. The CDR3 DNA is TGTGCCAGCTCACCGGGTTTGGGTGAGCAGTTCTTC.

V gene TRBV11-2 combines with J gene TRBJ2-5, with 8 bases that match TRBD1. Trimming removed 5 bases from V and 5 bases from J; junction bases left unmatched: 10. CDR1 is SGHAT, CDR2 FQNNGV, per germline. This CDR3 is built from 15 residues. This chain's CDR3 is CASSADRGVWETQYF. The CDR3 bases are TGTGCCAGCAGCGCTGACAGGGGCGTATGGGAGACCCAGTACTTC.

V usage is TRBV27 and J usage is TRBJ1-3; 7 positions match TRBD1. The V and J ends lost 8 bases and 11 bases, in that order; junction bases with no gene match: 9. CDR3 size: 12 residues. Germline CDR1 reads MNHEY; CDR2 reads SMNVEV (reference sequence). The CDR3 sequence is CASGTRQGPIYF. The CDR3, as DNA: TGTGCCAGCGGGACAAGACAGGGCCCCATATATTTT.